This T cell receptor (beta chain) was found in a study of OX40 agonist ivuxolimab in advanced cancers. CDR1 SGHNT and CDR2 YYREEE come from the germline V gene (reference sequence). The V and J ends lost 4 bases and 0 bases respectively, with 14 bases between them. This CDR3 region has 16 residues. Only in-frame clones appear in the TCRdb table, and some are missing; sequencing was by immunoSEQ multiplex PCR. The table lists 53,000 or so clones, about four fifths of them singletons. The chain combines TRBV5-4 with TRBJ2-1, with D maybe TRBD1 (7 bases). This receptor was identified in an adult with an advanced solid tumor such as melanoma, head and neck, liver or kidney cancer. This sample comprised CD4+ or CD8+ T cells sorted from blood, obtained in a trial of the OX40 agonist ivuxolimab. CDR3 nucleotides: TGTGCCAGCAGCCCGTCAGGGGGGAGCTCCTACAATGAGCAGTTCTTC. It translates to CASSPSGGSSYNEQFF. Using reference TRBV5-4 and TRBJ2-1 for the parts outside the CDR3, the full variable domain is ETGVTQSPTHLIKTRGQQVTLRCSSQSGHNTVSWYQQALGQGPQFIFQYYREEENGRGNFPPRFSGLQFPNYSSELNVNALELDDSALYLCASSPSGGSSYNEQFFGPGTRLTVL.